These 32 T cell receptor beta chains originate from one sample sequenced in a study of post-analysis software for immune sequencing data. General study points: With TRBV5-6, TRBV5-1 and TRBV20-1 included, five TRBV segments were more frequent in patients than in controls.

Carried by the TCR beta cDNA libraries were unique molecular identifiers. TCRdb processed the PCR reads anew with MiXCR; each CDR3 protein has one entry. The table shows 350,000 to 500,000 distinct CDR3 sequences, with roughly 38% occurring only once. These receptors' targets are unknown. Material: blood. The receptor set was obtained from a girl aged 2-10 years with multiple sclerosis.

Written as DNA, the CDR3 is TGCGCCAGCAGCCAAGATAGGGCAGACTATGGCTACACCTTC. This translates into CASSQDRADYGYTF. This chain connects TRBV4-1 to TRBJ1-2; D unclear. Germline V CDR1 and CDR2: MGHRA, YSYEKL. V dropped 0 bases and J dropped 3 bases, with 8 bases sitting between them. This CDR3 is 14 amino acids long.

The chain combines TRBV13 with TRBJ2-5; D is perhaps TRBD2 (7 bases). The J call may be mistaken, given a closer DNA end match to TRBJ2-7. CDR1 and CDR2 (germline): PRHDT, FYEKMQ (reference sequence). This CDR3 comprises 15 residues. CDR3 sequence: CASSLRSGGGNEQYF. CDR3 coding DNA: TGTGCCAGCAGCTTACGGTCGGGGGGCGGGAACGAGCAGTACTTC.

The V and J genes are TRBV21-1 and TRBJ2-7; the tabulated D call, TRBD1, remains unverified against the DNA. TRBV21-1 is a listed pseudogene. The CDR3 spans 16 residues. CDR3 bases: TGTGCCAGCAGCAATCGATCGGGACAGGGGGCACACGAGCAGTACTTC. Amino acids: CASSNRSGQGAHEQYF.

Turning to this clonotype: This CDR3 fails to terminate in the conserved phenylalanine or tryptophan, so it likely reflects a read error. The chain is built from TRBV6-4 and TRBJ2-1; D is undetermined. There are 12 residues in the CDR3. Trimming took off 6 bases at V and 9 bases at J, with 12 bases between the two ends. Germline loops: CDR1 MRHNA, CDR2 SNTAGT. CDR3 loop: CASSEAPGEQFV. CDR3 sequence (DNA): TGTGCCAGCAGCGAGGCCCCCGGTGAGCAGTTCGTC.

The V call is TRBV9, the J call TRBJ1-6; possibly TRBD1 for D (5 bases). Germline V gene data show CDR1 as SGDLS and CDR2 as YYNGEE. Trimming cost V 0 bases and J 8 bases, with 12 bases left between them. The CDR3 is 15 residues long. DNA for the CDR3: TGTGCCAGCAGCGTAGAGGCAGGGAGGGATTCACCCCTCCACTTT. Amino acid sequence: CASSVEAGRDSPLHF.

A few counts support this clonotype. CDR3 sequence (DNA): TGCAGTGCTAGAGAGTGGGGTCGGGACGAGCAGTACTTC. Translation gives CSAREWGRDEQYF. J is TRBJ2-5 and V is TRBV20-1; no clear D gene. The better agreement between TRBJ2-7 and the DNA end casts doubt on the J call. Germline loops: CDR1 DFQATT, CDR2 SNEGSKA (reference sequence). The CDR3 is made up of 13 amino acids.

The chain links TRBV12-3 or TRBV12-4 to TRBJ2-3, with a possible D match to TRBD1 (6 bases). Deletions cut 0 bases from V and 2 bases from J, with 15 bases between. The CDR3 loop spans 17 amino acids. CDR3 nucleotide sequence: TGTGCCAGCAGTTTAGCCAAAACAGGGACCTACACAGATACGCAGTATTTT. This sequence encodes CASSLAKTGTYTDTQYF.

CDR3 in amino acids: CASSYSMGGGAKNIQYF. The CDR3 nucleotides read TGTGCCAGCAGTTACTCCATGGGCGGCGGGGCCAAAAACATTCAGTACTTC. V usage is TRBV6-6 and J usage is TRBJ2-4; a weak D match, TRBD2 (5 bases). Germline V lookup: CDR1 MNHNY, CDR2 SVGAGI (reference sequence). The CDR3 loop spans 17 amino acids. V gave up 0 bases and J gave up 1 base, with 13 bases separating them.

This clonotype was counted a few times. The chain has TRBV18 and TRBJ1-1, with a weak D call TRBD1 (6 bases). CDR1 KGHSH and CDR2 LQKENI come from the germline V gene. The CDR3 covers 14 residues. V lost 3 bases, J lost 3 bases, and 11 bases lay in between. In DNA form, the CDR3 reads TGTGCCAGCTCACCGATGGACAGACACACTGAAGCTTTCTTT. This sequence encodes CASSPMDRHTEAFF.

The table lists this clonotype with a count of one. The CDR3 sequence: CASSQLERGGKNEQFF. For the CDR3, the DNA is TGTGCCAGCAGCCAATTGGAGCGGGGGGGAAAGAATGAGCAGTTCTTC. V is TRBV3-1 and J is TRBJ2-1; 10 bases align to TRBD2. V gave up 2 bases and J gave up 7 bases; unmatched junction bases: 8. Germline-derived CDR1 and CDR2 are LGHDT and YNNKEL (reference sequence). CDR3 length equals 16 residues.

The rearrangement uses TRBV4-1 and TRBJ2-5; D might be TRBD2 (5 bases). The end of the DNA is better explained by TRBJ2-7, so the J call may be wrong. This CDR3 comprises 14 residues. Germline V gene data show CDR1 as MGHRA and CDR2 as YSYEKL. The CDR3 is CASSLAGDSDEQYF. The DNA for the CDR3 is TGCGCCAGCAGCCTAGCCGGGGATAGCGACGAGCAGTACTTC.

This sequence joins TRBV13 and TRBJ2-5; D assignment may be TRBD1 or TRBD2 (5 bases each). Per the germline V gene, CDR1 is PRHDT and CDR2 is FYEKMQ (reference sequence). CDR3 length equals 14 residues. Trimming took off 4 bases at V and 8 bases at J, with 17 bases between the two ends. CDR3 bases: TGTGCCAGCAGCTCTCCCGGGACCCCAGAAACCCAGTACTTC. It is translated as CASSSPGTPETQYF.

This clonotype was recorded only once. This sequence joins TRBV20-1 and TRBJ2-3; 8 nucleotides line up with TRBD1. Germline-derived CDR1 and CDR2 are DFQATT and SNEGSKA (reference sequence). The J segment lost 2 bases and the V segment lost 5 bases, leaving 6 bases of the junction unmatched. The CDR3 has 14 amino acids. CDR3 DNA sequence: TGCAGTGCTGGGACAGGATCTATCACAGATACGCAGTATTTT. It specifies CSAGTGSITDTQYF.

The chain joins TRBV20-1 to TRBJ2-3; D remains ambiguous. This CDR3 contains 15 residues. V lost 0 bases, J lost 4 bases, and 14 bases lay in between. Germline V gene lookup returns CDR1 DFQATT and CDR2 SNEGSKA (reference sequence). The chain's CDR3 is CSARDLSSPADTQYF. CDR3 bases: TGCAGTGCTAGAGATTTAAGCTCTCCCGCAGATACGCAGTATTTT.

The table lists this clonotype with a few counts. J is TRBJ2-7 and V is TRBV5-1; no reliable D call. V dropped 1 base and J dropped 0 bases, with 8 bases sitting between them. The CDR3 has 14 residues. Germline V lookup: CDR1 SGHRS, CDR2 YFSETQ. Written as DNA, the CDR3 is TGCGCCAGCAGCTTGCAAGTAAGCTCCTACGAGCAGTACTTC. Residues: CASSLQVSSYEQYF.

This clonotype was counted a few times. The chain couples TRBV28 to TRBJ2-7; D is unresolved. This CDR3 has 14 amino acids. Trimming stripped 5 bases from V and 1 base from J, with 12 bases between. Looked up from germline, CDR1 is MDHEN and CDR2 is SYDVKM. This chain's CDR3 is CASSPHYRSYEQYF. CDR3 bases: TGTGCCAGCAGTCCTCACTACCGATCCTACGAGCAGTACTTC.

The chain uses TRBV20-1 and TRBJ2-3; D perhaps matches TRBD2 (6 bases). The CDR3 loop spans 14 amino acids. The germline gives CDR1 DFQATT, CDR2 SNEGSKA (reference sequence). V was clipped by 8 bases and J by 0 bases, with 15 bases between them. The CDR3 DNA is TGCAGTACTTTAGCGGAGCCAAGCACAGATACGCAGTATTTT. It specifies CSTLAEPSTDTQYF.

This rearrangement joins TRBV14 to TRBJ1-1; D is uncertain. Trimming removed 0 bases at V and 0 bases at J, with 8 bases between. The CDR3 runs to 15 residues. Looked up from germline, CDR1 is SGHDN and CDR2 is FVKESK. CDR3 amino acids: CASSQEATLNTEAFF. In nucleotides, the CDR3 is TGTGCCAGCAGCCAAGAAGCCACTTTGAACACTGAAGCTTTCTTT.

The sample holds a few counts of this clonotype. The chain carries TRBV7-2 and TRBJ2-4; 8 nucleotides line up with TRBD2. Germline CDR1 is SGHTA and CDR2 is FQGNSA. The J segment lost 8 bases and the V segment lost 4 bases, leaving 7 bases of the junction unmatched. The CDR3 extends over 14 amino acids. CDR3 amino acids: CASSWTGGRDIQYF. The CDR3 nucleotides read TGTGCCAGCAGCTGGACGGGAGGGCGTGACATTCAGTACTTC. The complete variable domain, with remaining parts taken from reference TRBV7-2 and TRBJ2-4, reads GAGVSQSPSNKVTEKGKDVELRCDPISGHTALYWYRQSLGQGLEFLIYFQGNSAPDKSGLPSDRFSAERTGGSVSTLTIQRTQQEDSAVYLCASSWTGGRDIQYFGAGTRLSVL.

This clonotype occurred once. The V call is TRBV5-5, the J call TRBJ2-3, with a weak D call TRBD1 (6 bases). Germline assignment: CDR1 SGHKS and CDR2 YYEKEE (reference sequence). The CDR3 is made up of 15 amino acids. Trimming cost V 4 bases and J 0 bases, with 12 bases left between them. The CDR3 sequence: CASSGRTASTDTQYF. The CDR3 DNA sequence: TGTGCCAGCAGCGGTAGGACAGCTAGCACAGATACGCAGTATTTT. The full variable domain, in which reference TRBV5-5 and TRBJ2-3 provide the parts outside the CDR3, is DAGVTQSPTHLIKTRGQQVTLRCSPISGHKSVSWYQQVLGQGPQFIFQYYEKEERGRGNFPDRFSARQFPNYSSELNVNALLLGDSALYLCASSGRTASTDTQYFGPGTRLTVL.

This clonotype appeared a few times. The chain uses TRBV20-1 and TRBJ2-7, with 9 bases lining up with TRBD2. This CDR3 comprises 13 residues. V lost 4 bases and J lost 4; bases outside the gene matches: 5. The germline V gene has CDR1 DFQATT and CDR2 SNEGSKA (reference sequence). The CDR3: CSAIAGDWYEQYF. The CDR3 bases are TGCAGTGCTATAGCGGGAGATTGGTACGAGCAGTACTTC.

The V call is TRBV12-3 or TRBV12-4, the J call TRBJ2-7; TRBD2 matches 7 bases. V lost 1 base to trimming and J lost 3 bases; unmatched junction nucleotides: 6. The CDR3 is made up of 15 amino acids. CDR3: CASSLGGSGIYEQYF. The CDR3 bases are TGTGCCAGCAGTTTAGGAGGGAGCGGGATCTACGAGCAGTACTTC.

This clonotype was seen only once. Here the CDR3 reads CASSGGLPEAFF. Written as DNA, the CDR3 is TGTGCCAGCAGCGGGGGACTCCCTGAAGCTTTCTTT. The chain joins TRBV5-6 to TRBJ1-1, with a tentative D call TRBD1 (5 bases). V was clipped by 4 bases and J by 6 bases, with 10 bases between them. CDR1 is SGHDT and CDR2 is YYEEEE in the germline V gene. CDR3 length: 12 amino acids. Combining the CDR3 with reference TRBV5-6 and TRBJ1-1 gives the whole variable domain DAGVTQSPTHLIKTRGQQVTLRCSPKSGHDTVSWYQQALGQGPQFIFQYYEEEERQRGNFPDRFSGHQFPNYSSELNVNALLLGDSALYLCASSGGLPEAFFGQGTRLTVV.

The chain employs TRBV9 and TRBJ2-7, with a possible D match to TRBD1 (6 bases). The CDR3 has 15 amino acids. Germline V gene sequence: CDR1 SGDLS, CDR2 YYNGEE. Trimming left V 3 bases short and J 2 bases short, with 15 bases between. CDR3 residues: CASSGGNRVPYEQYF. The DNA for the CDR3 is TGTGCCAGCAGCGGGGGGAACAGGGTACCCTACGAGCAGTACTTC.

This clonotype has more than one count but fewer than ten. The chain links TRBV5-1 to TRBJ1-2, with 9 positions matching TRBD1. Germline CDR1 and CDR2: SGHRS and YFSETQ. The CDR3 contains 15 residues. V trimming: 0 bases; J trimming: 6 bases; junction bases outside the gene matches: 6. The CDR3 DNA reads TGCGCCAGCAGCTTGGGGGATGGGACAGGGCATGGCTACACCTTC. It translates to CASSLGDGTGHGYTF. The whole variable domain, remainder taken from reference TRBV5-1 and TRBJ1-2, is KAGVTQTPRYLIKTRGQQVTLSCSPISGHRSVSWYQQTPGQGLQFLFEYFSETQRNKGNFPGRFSGRQFSNSRSEMNVSTLELGDSALYLCASSLGDGTGHGYTFGSGTRLTVV.

V is TRBV7-2 and J is TRBJ2-1; 7 nucleotides line up with TRBD2. The DNA end is a closer match to TRBJ2-7, so the J assignment may be wrong. Germline values: CDR1 SGHTA, CDR2 FQGNSA. This CDR3 region has 19 residues. The CDR3 here is CASSFIAGTTPFSYNEQYF. The CDR3 DNA sequence: TGTGCCAGCAGCTTTATCGCCGGGACTACGCCGTTTTCCTACAATGAGCAGTACTTC.

The sample holds a few counts of this clonotype. The chain uses TRBV7-2 and TRBJ2-7; 14 bases match TRBD2. The CDR3 extends over 15 amino acids. In germline, CDR1 is SGHTA, CDR2 FQGNSA. The V gene end was trimmed by 6 bases and the J gene end by 7 bases; junction bases not matched to a gene: 8. Written as DNA, the CDR3 is TGTGCCAGCAGAAGCGGGACTAGCGGGAGCAATGAGCAGTACTTC. It is translated as CASRSGTSGSNEQYF.

The chain uses TRBV7-6 and TRBJ1-5, with D possibly matching TRBD1 (6 bases). V was trimmed by 2 bases and J by 5 bases, leaving 10 bases between them. The CDR3 spans 14 residues. Germline-derived CDR1 and CDR2 are SGHVS and FNYEAQ. In DNA, the CDR3 is TGTGCCAGCAGCTTAAAGCCAGGGGATCAGCCCCAGCATTTT. It translates to CASSLKPGDQPQHF. Based on the CDR3 plus reference TRBV7-6 and TRBJ1-5, the full variable domain is GAGVSQSPRYKVTKRGQDVALRCDPISGHVSLYWYRQALGQGPEFLTYFNYEAQQDKSGLPNDRFSAERPEGSISTLTIQRTEQRDSAMYRCASSLKPGDQPQHFGDGTRLSIL.

In this sample, this clonotype turned up a few times. The CDR3 DNA reads as TGTGCCAGCAGTTCCTCGGAACTAAGCTTCTCCTACGAGCAGTACTTC. Its protein product is CASSSSELSFSYEQYF. This chain connects TRBV6-2 or TRBV6-3 to TRBJ2-7; D gene ambiguous. The CDR3 covers 16 residues. Per germline, CDR1 MNHEY and CDR2 SVGEGT. Trimming took 4 bases from V and 0 from J, leaving 16 bases between them.

This clonotype was observed at least ten times. This chain uses TRBV7-3 with TRBJ2-1; weak D call: TRBD1 (5 bases). V was cut by 4 bases and J by 1 base, with 14 bases left in between. The CDR3 is 16 amino acids. In germline, CDR1 is SGHTA, CDR2 FQGTGA. The DNA of the CDR3 is TGTGCCAGCAGCTCCGTCCGGCAGGGTTCCTACAATGAGCAGTTCTTC. Translation: CASSSVRQGSYNEQFF. The full variable domain, with the rest looked up from reference TRBV7-3 and TRBJ2-1, is GAGVSQTPSNKVTEKGKYVELRCDPISGHTALYWYRQSLGQGPEFLIYFQGTGAADDSGLPNDRFFAVRPEGSVSTLKIQRTERGDSAVYLCASSSVRQGSYNEQFFGPGTRLTVL.

The chain links TRBV12-3 or TRBV12-4 to TRBJ1-1, with a tentative D call TRBD1 (6 bases). V shed 3 bases and J shed 7 bases, with 18 bases lying between them. This CDR3 has 15 residues. The CDR3 here is CASSFSFLGGGEAFF. Here the CDR3 DNA reads TGTGCCAGCAGTTTCTCTTTCCTGGGGGGCGGTGAAGCTTTCTTT.

This clonotype turned up a few times. V gene TRBV4-3 combines with J gene TRBJ2-1, with D perhaps matching TRBD2 (5 bases). The V gene lost 1 base and the J gene lost 2 bases, with 9 bases spanning the gap. The CDR3 consists of 15 residues. Germline CDR1 reads LGHNA; CDR2 reads YSLEER. This chain's CDR3 is CASSQGASPYNEQFF. CDR3 DNA: TGCGCCAGCAGCCAAGGCGCTAGCCCCTACAATGAGCAGTTCTTC.